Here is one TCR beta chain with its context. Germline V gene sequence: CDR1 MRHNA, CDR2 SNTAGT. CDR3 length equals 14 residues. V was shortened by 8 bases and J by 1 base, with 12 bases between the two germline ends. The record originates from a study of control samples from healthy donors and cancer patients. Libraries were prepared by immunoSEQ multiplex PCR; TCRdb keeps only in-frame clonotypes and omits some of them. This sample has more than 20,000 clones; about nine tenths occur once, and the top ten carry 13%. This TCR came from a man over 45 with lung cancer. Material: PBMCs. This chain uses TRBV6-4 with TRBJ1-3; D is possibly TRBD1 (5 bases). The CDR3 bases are TGTGCCAGCCTTAGGGGTTTTTCTGGAAACACCATATATTTT. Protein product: CASLRGFSGNTIYF.